This T cell receptor beta chain was captured by sequencing in a study of blood T cell repertoires in COVID-19. The wider study: Samples of COVID-19 (acute and convalescent) were obtained from the United States, Italy and Spain. T cells, B-cell-depleted T cells, or PBMCs supplied cDNA or gDNA.

This clone was seen once. The CDR3 is made up of 12 amino acids. V was clipped by 5 bases and J by 9 bases, with 10 bases between them. Libraries were prepared by immunoSEQ multiplex PCR; TCRdb keeps only in-frame clonotypes and omits some of them. This table holds about 65,000 clones, approximately 94% found once. V usage is TRBV12-3 or TRBV12-4 and J usage is TRBJ2-2, with D possibly matching TRBD2 (5 bases). This clonotype originated in a man aged 70 or older with active COVID-19. The sequencing sample was made of peripheral blood. The CDR3 bases are TGTGCCAGCAGTCCCACCGGGAGGGAGCTGTTTTTT. It encodes CASSPTGRELFF.